This T cell receptor beta chain is drawn from a study of T cell responses to AZD1222 COVID-19 vaccine. Study findings and constraints: Only a handful of people who got AZD1222 tested seropositive at baseline.

The length of the CDR3 is 11 residues. Germline V CDR1 and CDR2: MDHEN, SYDVKM. The germline V and J ends were trimmed by 5 bases and 9 bases, with 8 bases remaining between them. Some clones are missing from TCRdb's copy, which holds only in-frame ones; the method was immunoSEQ multiplex PCR. The sample holds around 160,000 clones, 80% to 85% seen once. Concerning this clone: Its antigen is as yet unknown.

The receptor was derived from an adult in good health. Source: peripheral blood, taken on day 0 of MenACWY control vaccination. The chain joins TRBV28 to TRBJ2-1, with no clear D. The CDR3 nucleotides read TGTGCCAGCAGTCCTCCGGGTGAGCAGTTCTTC. Translating gives CASSPPGEQFF.